These T cell receptor beta chains were read from a single sample in a study of T cell changes during pregnancy in multiple sclerosis. Profiled with immunoSEQ multiplex PCR; TCRdb holds only in-frame clones, not every one. The sample yields 50,000 to 65,000 clones, 80% to 95% seen once. Sample: CD8+ T cells from peripheral blood mononuclear cells, taken in the second trimester of pregnancy. These receptors came from a female donor with multiple sclerosis, enrolled in a pregnancy study. CDR3s include the opening cysteine and the closing phenylalanine or tryptophan. A D gene is named only where the DNA matches it firmly. Clone size is given for some rows only: seen once, a few or many times, or a class if the clone is expanded.

J | V | size | D | CDR3 | DNA
TRBJ1-1 | TRBV27 | . | . | CASTGPRGEAFF | TGTGCCAGCACCGGTCCTCGAGGCGAAGCTTTCTTT
TRBJ2-7 | TRBV30 | . | TRBD1 | CAWSTSGTVSYEQYF | TGTGCCTGGAGTACCTCCGGGACAGTTTCCTACGAGCAGTACTTC
TRBJ1-5 | TRBV6-1 | . | TRBD1 | CASGGQGSDQPQHF | TGTGCCAGCGGAGGACAGGGGAGCGATCAGCCCCAGCATTTT
TRBJ2-5 | TRBV5-4 | . | . | CASSTPGGQETQYF | TGTGCCAGCAGCACCCCAGGGGGGCAAGAGACCCAGTACTTC
TRBJ2-5 | TRBV7-9 | . | TRBD1 | CASSPQTGTGEETQYF | TGTGCCAGCAGCCCGCAGACCGGGACAGGGGAAGAGACCCAGTACTTC
TRBJ1-5 | TRBV4-1 | . | TRBD1 | CASSQVVPGTGNQPQHF | TGCGCCAGCAGCCAAGTAGTACCTGGGACAGGGAATCAGCCCCAGCATTTT
TRBJ2-7 | TRBV6-6 | . | TRBD1 | CASSYLGTGGHEQYF | TGTGCCAGCAGTTATCTGGGGACAGGAGGCCACGAGCAGTACTTC
TRBJ2-2 | TRBV5-6 | . | . | CASSFGGPLKINTGELFF | TGTGCCAGCAGCTTCGGGGGTCCTCTCAAAATAAACACCGGGGAGCTGTTTTTT
TRBJ2-7 | TRBV7-9 | . | . | CASSPAQGGGSYEQYF | TGTGCCAGCAGCCCCGCGCAGGGAGGGGGCTCCTACGAGCAGTACTTC
TRBJ2-3 | TRBV28 | once | TRBD2 | CASSFGASGVRTDTQYF | TGTGCCAGCAGTTTTGGGGCTAGCGGGGTCCGCACAGATACGCAGTATTTT
TRBJ2-7 | TRBV27 | . | TRBD1 | CASSLGQGAREQYF | TGTGCCAGCAGTCTGGGACAGGGGGCTCGCGAGCAGTACTTC
TRBJ2-7 | TRBV7-6 | . | TRBD2 | CASSLGGGSYEQYF | TGTGCCAGCAGCTTAGGGGGGGGTTCCTACGAGCAGTACTTC
TRBJ2-1 | TRBV19 | . | . | CASSIGASTYNEQFF | TGTGCCAGTAGTATAGGGGCCAGCACCTACAATGAGCAGTTCTTC
TRBJ2-5 | TRBV25-1 | . | . | CASRDFSPETQYF | TGTGCCAGCCGGGACTTCAGCCCAGAGACCCAGTACTTC
TRBJ2-2 | TRBV7-3 | once | . | CASSLMFARKEGELFF | TGTGCCAGCAGCTTAATGTTCGCGCGAAAGGAGGGGGAGCTGTTTTTT
TRBJ2-1 | TRBV6-4 | many | . | CASSDGRGEANEQFF | TGTGCCAGCAGTGACGGTAGGGGTGAGGCAAATGAGCAGTTCTTC
TRBJ2-1 | TRBV4-1 | . | . | CASSQVGGTSYNEQFF | TGCGCCAGCAGCCAAGTTGGCGGGACTTCCTACAATGAGCAGTTCTTC
TRBJ1-2 | TRBV7-9 | . | . | CASSNRPAGYTF | TGTGCCAGCAGCAACAGACCGGCCGGCTACACCTTC
TRBJ2-5 | TRBV5-1 | . | TRBD2 | CASSLAVSSGDQETQYF | TGCGCCAGCAGCTTGGCCGTCAGTAGCGGGGATCAAGAGACCCAGTACTTC
TRBJ2-7 | TRBV4-1 | . | . | CASSQKRRGSYEQYF | TGCGCCAGCAGCCAAAAGAGACGGGGATCCTACGAGCAGTACTTC
TRBJ2-3 | TRBV9 | . | . | CASSSFTDTQYF | TGTGCCAGCAGCTCCTTCACAGATACGCAGTATTTT
TRBJ2-2 | TRBV7-6 | few | TRBD1 | CASSLFGQGLDGELFF | TGTGCCAGCAGCTTATTCGGACAGGGGTTGGACGGGGAGCTGTTTTTT
TRBJ1-4 | TRBV25-1 | . | TRBD1 | CASSEYRDRDNEKLFF | TGTGCCAGCAGTGAATATAGGGACAGGGATAATGAAAAACTGTTTTTT
TRBJ2-2 | TRBV7-9 | . | . | CASSLAGANTGELFF | TGTGCCAGCAGCTTAGCAGGGGCGAACACCGGGGAGCTGTTTTTT
TRBJ2-7 | TRBV27 | . | . | CASSLTGAYEQYF | TGTGCCAGCAGTTTAACGGGGGCCTACGAGCAGTACTTC
TRBJ2-7 | TRBV9 | . | TRBD2 | CASSPGSGGPYEQYF | TGTGCCAGCAGCCCGGGGAGCGGGGGCCCTTACGAGCAGTACTTC
TRBJ2-7 | TRBV19 | . | . | CASSIDQSSYEQYF | TGTGCCAGTAGTATAGATCAGTCCAGTTACGAGCAGTACTTC
TRBJ2-1 | TRBV6-1 | . | . | CASSEVIATSYNEQFF | TGTGCCAGCAGTGAAGTCATAGCGACTTCCTACAATGAGCAGTTCTTC
TRBJ1-2 | TRBV19 | . | TRBD1 | CASSGGQGAYGYTF | TGTGCCAGTAGTGGGGGACAGGGGGCGTATGGCTACACCTTC
TRBJ2-3 | TRBV9 | . | . | CASSPRGGNTDTQYF | TGTGCCAGCAGCCCCCGCGGCGGGAACACAGATACGCAGTATTTT
TRBJ2-7 | TRBV6-8 | . | TRBD2 | CASSYDPAGVYEQYF | TGTGCCAGCAGTTACGATCCGGCGGGAGTCTACGAGCAGTACTTC
TRBJ2-5 | TRBV13 | . | TRBD2 | CASSSLGTSGTETQYF | TGTGCCAGCAGCTCCCTGGGGACTAGCGGGACTGAGACCCAGTACTTC
TRBJ2-7 | TRBV5-1 | . | . | CASSGDNYYEQYF | TGCGCCAGCAGCGGGGACAACTACTACGAGCAGTACTTC
TRBJ2-3 | TRBV10-3 | . | . | CAISDPPADTQYF | TGTGCCATCAGTGATCCGCCGGCAGATACGCAGTATTTT
TRBJ2-3 | TRBV19 | . | TRBD2 | CASSVGTSGSADTQYF | TGTGCCAGTAGTGTGGGGACTAGCGGGAGTGCGGATACGCAGTATTTT
TRBJ2-1 | TRBV27 | . | TRBD2 | CASSPRLAGSYNEQFF | TGTGCCAGCAGTCCCAGACTAGCGGGCTCCTACAATGAGCAGTTCTTC
TRBJ1-4 | TRBV28 | . | TRBD1 | CASSLTGGINEKLFF | TGTGCCAGCAGTTTGACAGGGGGAATTAATGAAAAACTGTTTTTT
TRBJ1-1 | TRBV2 | few | . | CASHEGTGTEAFF | TGTGCCAGCCATGAGGGTACGGGTACTGAAGCTTTCTTT
TRBJ2-7 | TRBV7-9 | . | TRBD2 | CASSLASREGRYEQYF | TGTGCCAGCAGCTTAGCGTCGCGGGAGGGCCGATACGAGCAGTACTTC
TRBJ2-3 | TRBV10-3 | . | . | CAISDMYTQYF | TGTGCCATCAGTGATATGTATACGCAGTATTTT
TRBJ1-5 | TRBV19 | . | TRBD1 | CASSIGQAFNQPQHF | TGTGCCAGTAGTATTGGACAGGCTTTCAATCAGCCCCAGCATTTT
TRBJ1-2 | TRBV28 | . | . | CASSLWGDGYTF | TGTGCCAGCAGTTTGTGGGGGGATGGCTACACCTTC
TRBJ2-1 | TRBV7-3 | . | . | CASSLAASSYNEQFF | TGTGCCAGCAGCTTAGCGGCAAGCTCCTACAATGAGCAGTTCTTC
TRBJ2-7 | TRBV6-5 | once | . | CASSYVGGGEQYF | TGTGCCAGCAGTTACGTGGGGGGAGGCGAGCAGTACTTC
TRBJ2-3 | TRBV11-2 | . | TRBD1 | CASSPTGGFTDTQYF | TGTGCCAGCAGCCCAACAGGGGGCTTCACAGATACGCAGTATTTT
TRBJ1-5 | TRBV23-1 | . | TRBD1 | CASSQSGDREGQPQHF | TGCGCCAGCAGTCAATCTGGGGACAGGGAGGGCCAGCCCCAGCATTTT
TRBJ2-5 | TRBV10-3 | . | . | CAISNEGGEETQYF | TGTGCCATCAGTAACGAAGGGGGGGAGGAGACCCAGTACTTC
TRBJ2-3 | TRBV9 | . | . | CASSVAPMFADTFGDTQYF | TGTGCCAGCAGCGTAGCTCCGATGTTTGCAGATACCTTCGGGGATACGCAGTATTTT
TRBJ2-1 | TRBV21-1 | . | . | CASSIRGQGGNEQFF | TGTGCCAGCAGCATAAGGGGACAGGGGGGCAATGAGCAGTTCTTC
TRBJ2-1 | TRBV6-1 | . | . | CASSDPFFLAGEQFF | TGTGCCAGCAGTGATCCGTTCTTTTTGGCAGGGGAGCAGTTCTTC
TRBJ1-4 | TRBV13 | . | TRBD1 | CASSLSLQGGMRGEKLFF | TGTGCCAGCAGCTTAAGTTTGCAGGGGGGTATGAGAGGTGAAAAACTGTTTTTT
TRBJ2-3 | TRBV19 | . | . | CASSSRQNGVTDTQYF | TGTGCCAGTAGTAGTCGACAAAACGGGGTCACAGATACGCAGTATTTT
TRBJ2-7 | TRBV19 | . | . | CASKASALAYEQYF | TGTGCCAGTAAGGCGAGCGCTTTAGCCTACGAGCAGTACTTC
TRBJ2-2 | TRBV7-3 | . | TRBD1 | CASSTQALQGAGTGELFF | TGTGCCAGCAGCACTCAAGCACTACAGGGGGCTGGCACCGGGGAGCTGTTTTTT
TRBJ2-7 | TRBV5-1 | . | . | CASSLATSYEQYF | TGCGCCAGCAGCTTAGCAACCTCCTACGAGCAGTACTTC